This TCR beta chain was obtained from a study of blood T cell repertoires in COVID-19. In the authors' workflow: Nucleated cell counts were estimated from reference gene primer amplification. Sequenced by immunoSEQ multiplex PCR; TCRdb stores in-frame clones only, minus some. The DNA gave D and trimming, while V, J and clone size come from that table. The table lists about 340,000 clones, around 87% of them singletons. The CDR3 runs 18 residues. J was trimmed by 3 bases and V by 0 bases; bases with no gene match: 11. Germline-derived CDR1 and CDR2 are LGHNA and YNFKEQ. This sequence was found in a woman in her forties or fifties with COVID-19, enrolled during active disease. The rearrangement joins TRBV4-2 to TRBJ1-3, with 7 bases aligning to TRBD1. Sequencing was performed on peripheral blood. The CDR3 region is CASSQDPGTTGYGNTIYF. The CDR3 region has the DNA TGTGCCAGCAGCCAAGATCCCGGCACGACAGGGTATGGAAACACCATATATTTT.